This TCR beta chain was profiled in a study of long-term antiretroviral therapy in people with HIV. Overall study findings and caveats: Diversity increased after ART yet remained lower than in transplant donor controls.

This clone was detected only once. The antigen is undetermined. Runs used v3.0 of the immunoSEQ assay and were done at survey level. In sequencing, about 40,000-50,000 T-cell genomes per sample were targeted. The repertoire was sequenced with immunoSEQ multiplex PCR; TCRdb's copy has only in-frame clones and lacks some. This table has around 19,000 clones, about 92% appearing once. Trimming cost V 7 bases and J 4 bases; bases outside gene matches: 7. CDR1 is SQVTM and CDR2 is ANQGSEA in the germline V gene. The CDR3 contains 13 residues. V and J are TRBV29-1 and TRBJ1-1; 9 bases match TRBD1. The material sequenced was unsorted PBMCs, taken 4.4 years after starting antiretroviral therapy. This clonotype was sampled from a woman aged 50 to 65 with HIV. The chain's CDR3 is CSGQQGATTEAFF. The CDR3 DNA reads as TGCAGCGGCCAACAGGGGGCGACCACTGAAGCTTTCTTT.